Listed below are T cell receptor beta chains from one sample, sequenced in a study of OX40 agonist ivuxolimab in advanced cancers. Data came from immunoSEQ multiplex PCR; TCRdb stores just in-frame clones and leaves some out. The sample consists of tens of thousands of clones, roughly nine tenths of them appearing once. The specimen was CD4+ or CD8+ T cells sorted from blood, collected in a trial of the OX40 agonist ivuxolimab. All receptors come from an adult with an advanced solid tumor such as melanoma, head and neck, liver or kidney cancer. Both conserved end residues are part of each CDR3. The D gene is left open where the match is weak. Expanded clones get a size class; other rows say once, few or many, or leave the size out.

.,TRBJ2-3,TRBD2,TRBV7-3,CASSFRLGGLDTQYF,TGTGCCAGCAGCTTCAGGCTGGGGGGGTTAGATACGCAGTATTTT
.,TRBJ2-7,.,TRBV14,CASSLQTVGEQYF,TGTGCCAGCAGCCTTCAGACAGTCGGCGAGCAGTACTTC
.,TRBJ2-5,TRBD1,TRBV2,CASSRDRAIETQYF,TGTGCCAGCAGTCGGGACAGGGCAATAGAGACCCAGTACTTC
.,TRBJ1-2,TRBD1,TRBV27,CASSWAGTGGNYGYTF,TGTGCCAGCAGTTGGGCCGGGACAGGAGGTAACTATGGCTACACCTTC
.,TRBJ1-1,.,TRBV14,CASSQGLWTNTEAFF,TGTGCCAGCAGCCAGGGCCTATGGACGAACACTGAAGCTTTCTTT
.,TRBJ1-1,.,TRBV6-5,CASSRGRVAEAFF,TGTGCCAGCAGTAGGGGACGGGTCGCTGAAGCTTTCTTT
.,TRBJ2-3,TRBD2,TRBV6-1,CASSEPTSAGGPWADTQYF,TGTGCCAGCAGTGAACCCACTTCGGCGGGAGGGCCGTGGGCAGATACGCAGTATTTT
.,TRBJ2-5,TRBD2,TRBV5-1,CASSRAGDGETQYF,TGCGCCAGCAGCCGTGCGGGGGATGGGGAGACCCAGTACTTC
.,TRBJ2-5,.,TRBV5-1,CASSSGGEQETQYF,TGCGCCAGCAGCTCTGGAGGTGAACAAGAGACCCAGTACTTC
once,TRBJ2-7,TRBD2,TRBV7-2,CASSKTSESTFAQYF,TGTGCCAGCAGCAAAACTAGCGAATCTACTTTCGCGCAGTACTTC
.,TRBJ2-7,TRBD2,TRBV9,CASSVGGGSMYEQYF,TGTGCCAGCAGCGTAGGAGGCGGGAGTATGTACGAGCAGTACTTC
few,TRBJ2-2,.,TRBV9,CASSVAPTGELFF,TGTGCCAGCAGCGTAGCTCCTACCGGGGAGCTGTTTTTT
.,TRBJ2-1,TRBD1,TRBV19,CASSIARDSNEQFF,TGTGCCAGTAGTATAGCCCGGGACAGCAATGAGCAGTTCTTC
.,TRBJ2-1,.,TRBV21-1,CASSGPGLAGGNEQFF,TGTGCCAGCAGCGGACCCGGACTAGCGGGGGGGAATGAGCAGTTCTTC
.,TRBJ1-5,.,TRBV10-3,CAISESGGSNQPQHF,TGTGCCATCAGTGAGTCAGGAGGGAGCAATCAGCCCCAGCATTTT
.,TRBJ1-6,.,TRBV14,CASSQAPAASPLHF,TGTGCCAGCAGCCAAGCTCCCGCAGCCTCACCCCTCCACTTT
once,TRBJ1-1,.,TRBV15,CATSRGGMGVGAFF,TGTGCCACCAGCAGGGGGGGGATGGGGGTAGGAGCTTTCTTT
.,TRBJ2-7,TRBD1,TRBV6-1,CASSDRGTGFHEQYF,TGTGCCAGCAGTGACCGAGGGACAGGGTTTCACGAGCAGTACTTC
.,TRBJ2-7,TRBD2,TRBV18,CASSPTSGRKYEQYF,TGTGCCAGCTCACCAACTAGCGGGAGGAAGTACGAGCAGTACTTC
.,TRBJ1-2,.,TRBV19,CASRKGQPYGYTF,TGTGCCAGTAGGAAAGGACAGCCCTATGGCTACACCTTC
.,TRBJ2-3,TRBD2,TRBV19,CASSIMAAGLAGGPYDTQYF,TGTGCCAGTAGTATTATGGCGGCGGGACTAGCGGGAGGGCCGTATGATACGCAGTATTTT
.,TRBJ1-1,.,TRBV27,CASSFTGNTEAFF,TGTGCCAGCAGTTTCACAGGGAACACTGAAGCTTTCTTT
.,TRBJ1-5,.,TRBV6-6,CASSYSGYSNQPQHF,TGTGCCAGCAGTTATTCCGGCTATAGCAATCAGCCCCAGCATTTT
.,TRBJ2-5,.,TRBV29-1,CSVMTLVGETQYF,TGCAGCGTTATGACACTAGTGGGAGAGACCCAGTACTTC
once,TRBJ2-4,.,TRBV7-8,CASSLPQQLGGSKNIQYF,TGTGCCAGCAGCTTACCCCAGCAGCTAGGGGGGTCCAAAAACATTCAGTACTTC
.,TRBJ2-4,TRBD2,TRBV5-4,CASSRGLAGTGAKNIQYF,TGTGCCAGCAGCCGGGGACTAGCGGGAACGGGAGCCAAAAACATTCAGTACTTC
.,TRBJ2-7,TRBD2,TRBV4-1,CASSQIIAGPNYEQYF,TGCGCCAGCAGCCAGATAATAGCGGGACCCAACTACGAGCAGTACTTC
.,TRBJ2-7,.,TRBV14,CASSQLGDEQYF,TGTGCCAGCAGCCAATTAGGCGACGAGCAGTACTTC
.,TRBJ2-2,.,TRBV5-1,CASSPSVGGTYTGELFF,TGCGCCAGCAGCCCCAGCGTGGGGGGGACATACACCGGGGAGCTGTTTTTT
.,TRBJ1-2,.,TRBV7-2,CASSTRQVHLYGYTF,TGTGCCAGCAGCACGAGACAGGTTCACCTCTATGGCTACACCTTC
once,TRBJ1-1,.,TRBV7-9,CASSSIKTQGPVMNTEAFF,TGTGCCAGCAGCTCAATTAAGACGCAAGGCCCAGTTATGAACACTGAAGCTTTCTTT
once,TRBJ2-5,.,TRBV10-3,CAISESVVGMETQYF,TGTGCCATCAGTGAGTCGGTAGTGGGGATGGAGACCCAGTACTTC
.,TRBJ1-5,.,TRBV10-2,CASSESNRKNQPQHF,TGCGCCAGCAGTGAGTCTAACAGAAAGAATCAGCCCCAGCATTTT
.,TRBJ2-2,.,TRBV28,CASSPRGVPNTGELFF,TGTGCCAGCAGTCCGAGGGGTGTCCCGAACACCGGGGAGCTGTTTTTT
.,TRBJ1-2,.,TRBV11-2,CASSGGRAVDGYTF,TGTGCCAGCAGCGGAGGCAGAGCCGTCGATGGCTACACCTTC
.,TRBJ2-7,.,TRBV6-6,CASSRAGVYEQYF,TGTGCCAGCAGTAGGGCCGGCGTCTACGAGCAGTACTTC
.,TRBJ2-7,TRBD2,TRBV9,CASSSLGSGYEQYF,TGTGCCAGCAGCTCCCTGGGTAGCGGGTACGAGCAGTACTTC
once,TRBJ1-1,TRBD1,TRBV4-2,CASSLDRGMNTEAFF,TGTGCCAGCAGCCTTGACAGGGGGATGAACACTGAAGCTTTCTTT
.,TRBJ2-7,TRBD2,TRBV5-4,CASSRPGGDYEQYF,TGTGCCAGCAGCCGGCCGGGGGGGGACTACGAGCAGTACTTC
.,TRBJ1-3,TRBD1,TRBV5-1,CASSLVGTARGNTIYF,TGCGCCAGCAGCTTGGTGGGGACAGCTCGGGGAAACACCATATATTTT
.,TRBJ1-2,TRBD1,TRBV7-9,CASSESGQGFGGYTF,TGTGCCAGCAGCGAATCAGGACAGGGCTTCGGTGGCTACACCTTC
few,TRBJ2-3,TRBD1,TRBV5-4,CASSNRDRSTDTQYF,TGTGCCAGCAGCAACCGGGACAGAAGCACAGATACGCAGTATTTT